This T cell receptor beta chain was sequenced during a study of T cells after posttransplantation cyclophosphamide. The repertoire was sequenced with immunoSEQ multiplex PCR; TCRdb's copy has only in-frame clones and lacks some. The profile shows almost 5,500 clones, about 94% of them singletons. Broader study findings: Recipient CMV seropositivity and CMV reactivation strongly tracked TRB clonality. Blood and skin or GI T cell repertoires showed limited TRB overlap.

As to this clone: Its specificity is unknown.

V gave up 6 bases and J gave up 5 bases, with 16 bases separating them. From germline, CDR1 is MDHEN and CDR2 SYDVKM. This CDR3 region has 14 residues. Specimen: CD4+ T cells sorted from bone marrow. V is TRBV28 and J is TRBJ2-5; the D gene is possibly TRBD2 (6 bases). This clonotype was obtained from a woman in her sixties in good health, CMV-negative, and a related stem cell transplant donor. The CDR3 DNA sequence: TGTGCCAGCAGCATGACCAGGGCGGGGGAGACCCAGTACTTC. It yields the protein CASSMTRAGETQYF.